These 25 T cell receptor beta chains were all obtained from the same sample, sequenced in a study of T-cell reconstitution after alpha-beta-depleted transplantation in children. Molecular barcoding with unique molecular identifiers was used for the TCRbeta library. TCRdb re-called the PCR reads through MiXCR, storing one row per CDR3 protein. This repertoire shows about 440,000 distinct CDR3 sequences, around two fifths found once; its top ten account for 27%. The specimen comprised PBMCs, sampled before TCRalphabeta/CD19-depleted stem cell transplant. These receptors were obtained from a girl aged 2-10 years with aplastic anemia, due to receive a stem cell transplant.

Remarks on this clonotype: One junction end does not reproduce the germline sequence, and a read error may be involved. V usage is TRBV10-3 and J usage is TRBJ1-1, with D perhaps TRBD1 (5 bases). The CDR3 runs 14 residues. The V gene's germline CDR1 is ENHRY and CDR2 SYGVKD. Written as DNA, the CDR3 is TGTGCCATTAGTGAAGTGGGACCGAACACTGAAGCTTTCTTT. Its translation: CAISEVGPNTEAFF.

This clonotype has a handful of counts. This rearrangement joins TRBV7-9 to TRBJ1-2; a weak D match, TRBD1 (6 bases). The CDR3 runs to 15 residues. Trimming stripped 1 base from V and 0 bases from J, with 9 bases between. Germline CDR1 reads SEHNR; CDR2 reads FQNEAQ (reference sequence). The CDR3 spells CASSLGDTSNYGYTF. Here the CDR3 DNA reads TGTGCCAGCAGCTTAGGGGACACCTCTAACTATGGCTACACCTTC.

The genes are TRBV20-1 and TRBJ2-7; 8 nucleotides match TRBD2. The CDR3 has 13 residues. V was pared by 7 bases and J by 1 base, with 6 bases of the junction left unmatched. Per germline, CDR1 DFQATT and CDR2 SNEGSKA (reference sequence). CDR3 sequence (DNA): TGCAGTGTTACTAGCGGAGCTTCCTACGAGCAGTACTTC. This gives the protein CSVTSGASYEQYF.

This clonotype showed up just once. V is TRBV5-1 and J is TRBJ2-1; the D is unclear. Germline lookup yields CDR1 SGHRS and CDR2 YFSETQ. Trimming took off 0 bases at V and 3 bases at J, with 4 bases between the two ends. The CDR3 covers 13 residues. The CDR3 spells CASSLERYNEQFF. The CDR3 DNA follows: TGCGCCAGCAGCTTGGAGCGCTACAATGAGCAGTTCTTC. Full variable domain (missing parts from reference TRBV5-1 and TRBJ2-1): KAGVTQTPRYLIKTRGQQVTLSCSPISGHRSVSWYQQTPGQGLQFLFEYFSETQRNKGNFPGRFSGRQFSNSRSEMNVSTLELGDSALYLCASSLERYNEQFFGPGTRLTVL.

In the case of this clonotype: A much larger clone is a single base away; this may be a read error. The CDR3 nucleotides read TGCAGTGCTAGAGCTCGGTTCAGGGTCGATGAGCAGTTCTTC. Residues: CSARARFRVDEQFF. This chain links TRBV20-1 with TRBJ2-1, with D tentatively TRBD1 (5 bases). Germline lookup yields CDR1 DFQATT and CDR2 SNEGSKA (reference sequence). CDR3 length equals 14 residues. The ends were cut back, 1 base at V and 8 bases at J, with 15 bases in the middle.

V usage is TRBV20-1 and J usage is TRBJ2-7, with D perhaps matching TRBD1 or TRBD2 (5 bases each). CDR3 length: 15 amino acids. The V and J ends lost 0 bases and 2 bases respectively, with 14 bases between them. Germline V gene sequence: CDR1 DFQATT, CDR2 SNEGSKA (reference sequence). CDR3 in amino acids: CSARDLGTQTYEQYF. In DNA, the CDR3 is TGCAGTGCTAGAGATCTAGGGACGCAGACCTACGAGCAGTACTTC.

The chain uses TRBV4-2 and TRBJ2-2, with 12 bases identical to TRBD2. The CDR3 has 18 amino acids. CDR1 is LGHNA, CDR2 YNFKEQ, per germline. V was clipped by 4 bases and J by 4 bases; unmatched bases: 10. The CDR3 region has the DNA TGTGCCAGCAGCCCTAAGACTAGCGGGAGTGGTGTCACCGGGGAGCTGTTTTTT. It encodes CASSPKTSGSGVTGELFF.

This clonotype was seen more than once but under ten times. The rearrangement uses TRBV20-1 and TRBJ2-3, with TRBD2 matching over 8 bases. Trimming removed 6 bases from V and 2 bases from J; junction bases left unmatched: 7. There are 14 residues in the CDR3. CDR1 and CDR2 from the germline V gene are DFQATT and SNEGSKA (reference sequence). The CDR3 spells CSAPRTSPTDTQYF. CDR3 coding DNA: TGCAGTGCCCCCCGGACTAGCCCCACAGATACGCAGTATTTT.

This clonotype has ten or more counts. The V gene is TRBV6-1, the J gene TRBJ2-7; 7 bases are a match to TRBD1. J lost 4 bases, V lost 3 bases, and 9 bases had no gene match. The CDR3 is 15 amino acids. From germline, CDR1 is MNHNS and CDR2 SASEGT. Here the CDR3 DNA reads TGTGCCAGCAGTGATGGGACAGCGAACGGATACGAGCAGTACTTC. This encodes CASSDGTANGYEQYF.

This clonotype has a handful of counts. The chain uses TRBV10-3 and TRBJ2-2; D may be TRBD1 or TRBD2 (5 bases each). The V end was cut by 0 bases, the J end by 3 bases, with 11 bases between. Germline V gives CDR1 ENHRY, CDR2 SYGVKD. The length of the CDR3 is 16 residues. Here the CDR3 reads CAISESRDGDTGELFF. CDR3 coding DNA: TGTGCCATCAGTGAGTCAAGGGACGGGGACACCGGGGAGCTGTTTTTT.

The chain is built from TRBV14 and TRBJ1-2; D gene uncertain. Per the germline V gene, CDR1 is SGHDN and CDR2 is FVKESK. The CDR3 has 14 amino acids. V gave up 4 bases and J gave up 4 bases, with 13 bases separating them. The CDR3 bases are TGTGCCAGCAGCCCATCTAGTGCCATCTATGGCTACACCTTC. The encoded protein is CASSPSSAIYGYTF.

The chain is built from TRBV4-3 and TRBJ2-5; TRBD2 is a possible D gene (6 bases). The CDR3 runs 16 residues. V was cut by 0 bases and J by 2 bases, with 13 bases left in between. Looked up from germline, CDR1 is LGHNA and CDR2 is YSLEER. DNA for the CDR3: TGCGCCAGCAGCCAAGATCGCGGGGAGGTTCAAGAGACCCAGTACTTC. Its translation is CASSQDRGEVQETQYF.

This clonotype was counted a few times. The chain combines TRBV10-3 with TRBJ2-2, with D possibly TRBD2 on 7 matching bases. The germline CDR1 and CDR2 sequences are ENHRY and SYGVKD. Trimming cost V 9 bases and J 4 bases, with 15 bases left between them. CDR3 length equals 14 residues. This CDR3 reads CAIRTGGSTGELFF. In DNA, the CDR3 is TGTGCCATACGGACGGGGGGCAGCACCGGGGAGCTGTTTTTT.

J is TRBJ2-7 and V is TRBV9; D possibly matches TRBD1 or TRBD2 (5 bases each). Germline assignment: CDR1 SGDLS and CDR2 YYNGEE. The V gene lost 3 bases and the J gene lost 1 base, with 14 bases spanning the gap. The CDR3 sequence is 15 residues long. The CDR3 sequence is CASSAIGTASYEQYF. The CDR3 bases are TGTGCCAGCAGCGCCATCGGGACGGCATCCTACGAGCAGTACTTC.

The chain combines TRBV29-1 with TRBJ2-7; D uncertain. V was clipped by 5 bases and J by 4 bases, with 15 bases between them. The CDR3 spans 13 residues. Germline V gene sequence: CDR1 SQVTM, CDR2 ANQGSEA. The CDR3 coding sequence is TGCAGCGTTAGGTCGCCTGGATCGTACGAGCAGTACTTC. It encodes CSVRSPGSYEQYF.

The CDR3 DNA follows: TGTGCCAGCAGCCAAGACAGGCTAGCCCCCGGGGAGCTGTTTTTT. It is translated as CASSQDRLAPGELFF. The chain is built from TRBV4-2 and TRBJ2-2; the D gene is possibly TRBD2 (5 bases). V gave up 0 bases and J gave up 6 bases, with 11 bases separating them. Germline V CDR1 and CDR2: LGHNA, YNFKEQ. The CDR3 is 15 amino acids.

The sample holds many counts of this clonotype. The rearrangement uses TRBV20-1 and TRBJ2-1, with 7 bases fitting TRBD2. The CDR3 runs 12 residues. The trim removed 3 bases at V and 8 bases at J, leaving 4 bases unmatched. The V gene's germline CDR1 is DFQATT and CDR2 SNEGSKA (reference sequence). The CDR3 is CSAREAGYEQFF. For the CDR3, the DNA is TGCAGTGCTAGGGAAGCGGGATATGAGCAGTTCTTC.

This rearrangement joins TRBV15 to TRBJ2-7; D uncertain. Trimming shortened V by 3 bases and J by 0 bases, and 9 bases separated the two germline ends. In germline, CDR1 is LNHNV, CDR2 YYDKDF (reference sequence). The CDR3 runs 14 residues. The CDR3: CATSSRESSYEQYF. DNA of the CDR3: TGTGCCACCAGCAGTCGTGAGAGCTCCTACGAGCAGTACTTC.

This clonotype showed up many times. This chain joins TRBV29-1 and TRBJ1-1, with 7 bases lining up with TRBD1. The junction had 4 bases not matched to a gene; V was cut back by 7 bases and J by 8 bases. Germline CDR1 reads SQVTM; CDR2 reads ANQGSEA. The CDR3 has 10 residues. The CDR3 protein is CSALDREAFF. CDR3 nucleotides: TGCAGCGCCCTGGACAGGGAAGCTTTCTTT.

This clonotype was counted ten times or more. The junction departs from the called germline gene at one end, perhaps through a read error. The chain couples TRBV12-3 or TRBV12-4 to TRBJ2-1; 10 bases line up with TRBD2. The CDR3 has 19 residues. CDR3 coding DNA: TGTGCCAGCTGTTTTCTCCTCACTAGCGGGAAGAGCTCCTACAATGAGCAGTTCTTC. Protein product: CASCFLLTSGKSSYNEQFF.

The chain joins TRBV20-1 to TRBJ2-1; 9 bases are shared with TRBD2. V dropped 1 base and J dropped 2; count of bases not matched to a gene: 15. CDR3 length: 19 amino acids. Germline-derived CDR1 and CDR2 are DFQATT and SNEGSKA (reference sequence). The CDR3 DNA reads TGCAGTGCTAGAGTCACCGGGCGGGGGGGGAGCTCGACCTACAATGAGCAGTTCTTC. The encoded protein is CSARVTGRGGSSTYNEQFF.

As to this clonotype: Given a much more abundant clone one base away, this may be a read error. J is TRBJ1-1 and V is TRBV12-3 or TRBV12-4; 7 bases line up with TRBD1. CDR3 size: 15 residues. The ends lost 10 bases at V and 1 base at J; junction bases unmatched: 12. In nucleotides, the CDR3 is TGTGCCAACATCGATTTCCGGGACAGGAACACTGAAGCTTTCTTT. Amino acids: CANIDFRDRNTEAFF.

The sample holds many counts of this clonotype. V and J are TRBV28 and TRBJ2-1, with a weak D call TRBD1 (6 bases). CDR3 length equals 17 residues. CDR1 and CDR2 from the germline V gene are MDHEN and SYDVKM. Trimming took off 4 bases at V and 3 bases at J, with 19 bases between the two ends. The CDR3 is CASSSNTDRIVYNEQFF. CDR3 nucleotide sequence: TGTGCCAGCAGTTCAAACACCGACAGGATCGTCTACAATGAGCAGTTCTTC.

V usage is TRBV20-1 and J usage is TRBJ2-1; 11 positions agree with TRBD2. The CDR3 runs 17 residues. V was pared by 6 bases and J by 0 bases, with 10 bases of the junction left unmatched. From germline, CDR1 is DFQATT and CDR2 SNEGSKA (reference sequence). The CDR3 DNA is TGCAGTGCCTCGGGACTAGCGGATTCATTCTCCTACAATGAGCAGTTCTTC. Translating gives CSASGLADSFSYNEQFF.

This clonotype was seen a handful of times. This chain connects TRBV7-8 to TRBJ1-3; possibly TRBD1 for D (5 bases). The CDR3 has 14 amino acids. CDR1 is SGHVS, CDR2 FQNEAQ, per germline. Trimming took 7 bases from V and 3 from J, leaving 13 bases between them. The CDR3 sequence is CASTRGLIGNTIYF. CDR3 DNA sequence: TGTGCCAGCACCCGGGGACTTATTGGAAACACCATATATTTT.